This is a list of T cell receptor beta chains from one sample in a study of beta chain features in type 1 diabetes. Assay: immunoSEQ multiplex PCR; the TCRdb copy retains only in-frame clones and omits some. In the table there are more than 300,000 clones, 7% to 9% of which are singletons. The sample consisted of central memory CD4+ T cells from blood. These receptors came from a woman between 18 and 29 years old in good health. Each CDR3 is given with its conserved first and last residue. D genes are given only for firm matches.

V gene	CDR3 length	D gene	J gene	CDR3 protein
TRBV2	15	TRBD1	TRBJ1-5	CASSGQGISNQPQHF
TRBV4-1	20	NA	TRBJ1-4	CASSQEPPGTTRTHNEKLFF
TRBV18	14	TRBD1	TRBJ2-7	CASSSLQGAGEQYF
TRBV4-1	15	TRBD1	TRBJ2-5	CASSRSGQAGETQYF
TRBV29-1	10	NA	TRBJ2-3	CSVDRDTQYF
TRBV6-6	13	TRBD1	TRBJ2-5	CASSNRGQETQYF
TRBV9	15	NA	TRBJ1-2	CASSVRDQGSYGYTF
TRBV29-1	12	NA	TRBJ2-1	CSVVSTWDEQFF
TRBV11-2	13	NA	TRBJ2-5	CASSLIEQETQYF
TRBV27	16	TRBD1	TRBJ2-2	CASRTGTGGTTGELFF
TRBV28	13	NA	TRBJ2-7	CASSNRVPYEQYF
TRBV5-6	17	NA	TRBJ2-7	CASSSLGDRGSTYEQYF
TRBV4-2	14	TRBD1	TRBJ1-1	CASSQAGQGNEAFF
TRBV9	12	NA	TRBJ1-2	CASSVGRAGYTF
TRBV7-9	16	TRBD2	TRBJ2-1	CASSLDGTSVFNEQFF
TRBV7-9	12	NA	TRBJ2-3	CASISQGDTQYF
TRBV11-3	15	NA	TRBJ2-1	CASSLSGVSYNEQFF
TRBV6-1	13	TRBD2	TRBJ2-4	CASKLAGGNIQYF
TRBV5-1	15	NA	TRBJ2-5	CASSPSGGRQETQYF
TRBV28	12	NA	TRBJ2-7	CASSSPNREQYF
TRBV29-1	14	TRBD2	TRBJ2-5	CSVEDTSGRETQYF
TRBV28	15	NA	TRBJ1-1	CASTRSSGLDTEAFF
TRBV7-3	16	TRBD2	TRBJ2-1	CASSPRAGGPSNEQFF
TRBV6-5	15	TRBD1	TRBJ2-5	CASRTNRGRWETQYF
TRBV5-1	14	TRBD2	TRBJ2-5	CASGGDGAGETQYF
TRBV2	14	TRBD1	TRBJ2-3	CASRRQGAGDTQYF
TRBV27	15	TRBD2	TRBJ2-3	CASRGGGEAADTQYF
TRBV11-1	14	NA	TRBJ1-2	CASSPDGTNYGYTF
TRBV2	12	NA	TRBJ2-7	CASSYSSYEQYF
TRBV5-1	15	TRBD1	TRBJ1-2	CASSLQGLANYGYTF
TRBV28	14	NA	TRBJ2-5	CASSLSARGRTQYF
TRBV7-9	12	NA	TRBJ2-7	CASSPNDREQYF
TRBV6-5	14	NA	TRBJ2-7	CASKNSFPTYEQYF
TRBV28	14	NA	TRBJ1-5	CASSLFWGEEPQHF
TRBV7-2	14	TRBD1	TRBJ1-2	CASSSMGQGYGYTF
TRBV7-2	16	TRBD2	TRBJ2-5	CASSHGGRARGETQYF
TRBV9	19	TRBD2	TRBJ2-1	CASSVGVGSQTSGYNEQFF
TRBV5-1	15	NA	TRBJ1-2	CASSLTAQGNDGYTF
TRBV18	15	NA	TRBJ2-5	CASSPQNDRPETQYF
TRBV5-5	15	TRBD2	TRBJ2-5	CASSHLRAGDRTQYF
TRBV19	16	TRBD1	TRBJ1-4	CASTTRRDRDGEKLFF
TRBV2	16	TRBD2	TRBJ2-3	CASSMGLAGGTDTQYF
TRBV7-2	17	NA	TRBJ2-2	CASSLLVSGSVTGELFF
TRBV9	17	TRBD2	TRBJ2-3	CASSVAGSGSGADTQYF